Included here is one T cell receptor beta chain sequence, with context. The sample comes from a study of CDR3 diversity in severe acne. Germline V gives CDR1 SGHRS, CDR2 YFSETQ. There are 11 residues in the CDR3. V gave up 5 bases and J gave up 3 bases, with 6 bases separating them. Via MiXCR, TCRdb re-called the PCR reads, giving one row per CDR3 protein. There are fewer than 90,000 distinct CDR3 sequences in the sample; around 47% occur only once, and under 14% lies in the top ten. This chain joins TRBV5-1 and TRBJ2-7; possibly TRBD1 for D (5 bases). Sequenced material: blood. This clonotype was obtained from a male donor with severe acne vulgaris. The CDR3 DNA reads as TGCGCCAGCAGGACAGACTACGAGCAGTACTTC. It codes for CASRTDYEQYF.